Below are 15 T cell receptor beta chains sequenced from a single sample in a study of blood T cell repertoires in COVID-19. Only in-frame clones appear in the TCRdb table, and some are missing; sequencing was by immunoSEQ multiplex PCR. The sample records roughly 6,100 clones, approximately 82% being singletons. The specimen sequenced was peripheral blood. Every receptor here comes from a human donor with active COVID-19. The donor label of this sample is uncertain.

CDR3 in amino acids: CASSVVGGGRNNEQFF. CDR3 nucleotide sequence: TGTGCCAGCAGCGTAGTAGGTGGCGGGAGAAACAATGAGCAGTTCTTC. This chain joins TRBV9 and TRBJ2-1; 7 bases are a match to TRBD2. Trimming removed 0 bases from V and 5 bases from J; junction bases left unmatched: 8. CDR1 and CDR2 from the germline V gene are SGDLS and YYNGEE. CDR3 length: 16 amino acids.

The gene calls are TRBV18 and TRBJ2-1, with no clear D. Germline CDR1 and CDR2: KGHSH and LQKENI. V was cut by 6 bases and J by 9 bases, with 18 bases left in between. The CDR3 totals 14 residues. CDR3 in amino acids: CASSPSPDLGEQFF. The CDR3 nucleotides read TGTGCCAGCTCCCCTTCTCCCGACTTGGGTGAGCAGTTCTTC.

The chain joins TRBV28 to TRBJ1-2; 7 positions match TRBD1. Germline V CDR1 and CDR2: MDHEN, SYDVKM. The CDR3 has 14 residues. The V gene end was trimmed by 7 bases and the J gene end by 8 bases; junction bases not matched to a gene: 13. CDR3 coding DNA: TGTGCCAGCATCACCGAAGGACAGGTTAGCGGCTACACCTTC. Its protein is CASITEGQVSGYTF.

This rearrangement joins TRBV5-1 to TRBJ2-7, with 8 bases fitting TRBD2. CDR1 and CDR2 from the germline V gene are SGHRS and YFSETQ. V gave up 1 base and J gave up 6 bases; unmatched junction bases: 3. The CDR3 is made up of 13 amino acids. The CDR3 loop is CASSLQRGPEQYF. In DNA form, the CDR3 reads TGCGCCAGCAGCTTGCAGCGGGGGCCCGAGCAGTACTTC. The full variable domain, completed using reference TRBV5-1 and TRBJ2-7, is KAGVTQTPRYLIKTRGQQVTLSCSPISGHRSVSWYQQTPGQGLQFLFEYFSETQRNKGNFPGRFSGRQFSNSRSEMNVSTLELGDSALYLCASSLQRGPEQYFGPGTRLTVT.

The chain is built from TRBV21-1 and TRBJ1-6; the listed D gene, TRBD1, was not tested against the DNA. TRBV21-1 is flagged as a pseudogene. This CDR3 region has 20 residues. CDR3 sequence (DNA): TGTGCCAGCAGCCGGGGTTACTCTCCGGGACAACTTTACTGGAATTCACCCCTCCACTTT. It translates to CASSRGYSPGQLYWNSPLHF.

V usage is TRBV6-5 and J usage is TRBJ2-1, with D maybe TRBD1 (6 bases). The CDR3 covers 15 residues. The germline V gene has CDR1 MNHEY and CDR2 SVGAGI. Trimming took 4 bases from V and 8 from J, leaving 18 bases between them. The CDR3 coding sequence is TGTGCCAGCAGTTCGACAGGTTCGTCTTGGGATGAGCAGTTCTTC. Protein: CASSSTGSSWDEQFF.

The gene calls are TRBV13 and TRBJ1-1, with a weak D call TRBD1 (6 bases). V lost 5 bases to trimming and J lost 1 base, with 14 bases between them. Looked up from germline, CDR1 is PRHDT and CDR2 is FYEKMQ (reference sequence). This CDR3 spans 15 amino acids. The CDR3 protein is CASSEWTASNTEAFF. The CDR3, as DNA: TGTGCCAGCAGCGAATGGACAGCATCGAACACTGAAGCTTTCTTT.

In DNA form, the CDR3 reads TGTGCCAGCATCAAAGGAGGGTATCGAGGTGCGAACACCGGGGAGCTGTTTTTT. This encodes CASIKGGYRGANTGELFF. V is TRBV28 and J is TRBJ2-2, with D possibly matching TRBD2 (6 bases). The V end was cut by 7 bases, the J end by 0 bases, with 21 bases between. Germline V gene sequence: CDR1 MDHEN, CDR2 SYDVKM. This CDR3 is 18 amino acids long.

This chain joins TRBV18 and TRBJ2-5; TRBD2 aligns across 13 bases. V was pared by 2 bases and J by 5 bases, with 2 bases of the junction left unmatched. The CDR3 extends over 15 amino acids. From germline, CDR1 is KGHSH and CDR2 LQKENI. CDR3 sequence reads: CASSPEGLAGETQYF. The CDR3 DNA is TGTGCCAGCTCACCAGAGGGACTAGCGGGGGAGACCCAGTACTTC.

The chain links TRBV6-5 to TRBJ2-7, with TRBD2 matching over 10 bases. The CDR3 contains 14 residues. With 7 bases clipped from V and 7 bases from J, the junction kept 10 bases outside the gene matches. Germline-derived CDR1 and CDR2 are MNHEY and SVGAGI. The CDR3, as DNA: TGTGCCAGCACCGACAAGCGGGGGGGCCGTGAGCAGTACTTC. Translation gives CASTDKRGGREQYF.

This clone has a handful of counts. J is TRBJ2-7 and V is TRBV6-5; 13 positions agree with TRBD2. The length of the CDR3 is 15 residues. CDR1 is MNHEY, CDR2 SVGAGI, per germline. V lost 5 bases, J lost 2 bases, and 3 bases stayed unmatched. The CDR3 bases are TGTGCCAGCAGTAGGACTAGCGGGGGCCCCTACGAGCAGTACGTC. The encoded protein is CASSRTSGGPYEQYV.

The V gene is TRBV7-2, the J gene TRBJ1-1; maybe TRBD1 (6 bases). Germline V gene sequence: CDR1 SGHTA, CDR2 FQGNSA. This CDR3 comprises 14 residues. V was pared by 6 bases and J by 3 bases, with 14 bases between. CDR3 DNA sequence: TGTGCCAGCAGAAAGTACAGGGATCACACTGAAGCTTTCTTT. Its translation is CASRKYRDHTEAFF.

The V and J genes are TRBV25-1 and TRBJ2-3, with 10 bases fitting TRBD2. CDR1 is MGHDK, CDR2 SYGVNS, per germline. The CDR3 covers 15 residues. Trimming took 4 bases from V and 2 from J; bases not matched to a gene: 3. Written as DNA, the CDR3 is TGTGCCAGCAGTGGTAGCGGGGGGTCCACAGATACGCAGTATTTT. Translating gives CASSGSGGSTDTQYF. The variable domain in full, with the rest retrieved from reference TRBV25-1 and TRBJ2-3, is EADIYQTPRYLVIGTGKKITLECSQTMGHDKMYWYQQDPGMELHLIHYSYGVNSTEKGDLSSESTVSRIRTEHFPLTLESARPSHTSQYLCASSGSGGSTDTQYFGPGTRLTVL.

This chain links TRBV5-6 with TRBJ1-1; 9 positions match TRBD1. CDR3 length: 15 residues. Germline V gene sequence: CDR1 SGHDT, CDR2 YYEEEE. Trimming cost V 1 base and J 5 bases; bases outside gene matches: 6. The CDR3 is CASSLLQGAWTEAFF. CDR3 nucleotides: TGTGCCAGCAGCTTGTTACAGGGGGCATGGACTGAAGCTTTCTTT.

In DNA form, the CDR3 reads TGTGCCGTGACAGGGACCTACAATGAGCAGTTCTTC. The encoded protein is CAVTGTYNEQFF. The rearrangement uses TRBV10-3 and TRBJ2-1; 7 nucleotides line up with TRBD1. The CDR3 covers 12 residues. Unmatched junction bases numbered 3, after V lost 11 bases and J lost 2 bases. Germline lookup yields CDR1 ENHRY and CDR2 SYGVKD.